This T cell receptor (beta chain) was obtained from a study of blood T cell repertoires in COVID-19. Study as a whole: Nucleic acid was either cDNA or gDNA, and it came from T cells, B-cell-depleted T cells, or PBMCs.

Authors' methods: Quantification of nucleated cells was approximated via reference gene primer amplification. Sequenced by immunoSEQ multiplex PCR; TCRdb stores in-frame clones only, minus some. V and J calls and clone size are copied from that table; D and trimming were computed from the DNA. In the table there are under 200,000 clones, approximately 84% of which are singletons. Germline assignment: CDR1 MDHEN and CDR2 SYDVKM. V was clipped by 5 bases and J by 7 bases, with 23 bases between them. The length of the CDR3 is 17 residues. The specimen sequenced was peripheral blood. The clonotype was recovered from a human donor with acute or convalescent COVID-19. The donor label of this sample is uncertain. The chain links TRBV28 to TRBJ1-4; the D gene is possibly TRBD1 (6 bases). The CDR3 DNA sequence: TGTGCCAGCAGTCAAGGGGGAAGAAAGGGAGGGGTTGAAAAACTGTTTTTT. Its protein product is CASSQGGRKGGVEKLFF.